This T cell receptor (beta chain) derives from a study of OX40 agonist ivuxolimab in advanced cancers. The wider study: Aged roughly 23 to 79 with a mean of 60 years, they were 82.7% male.

V lost 6 bases and J 7 bases, leaving 17 bases between the germline ends. CDR1 is SNHLY, CDR2 FYNNEI, per germline. The CDR3 covers 14 residues. General study points: At 0.1 to 3.0 mg/kg and by week 6, clonal expansion occurred in CD4+ and CD8+ blood T cells. Averaging showed that CD8+ T cells had more expanded clones than CD4+ did.

With respect to this clone: Antigen: not known.

The data were produced by immunoSEQ multiplex PCR, yet TCRdb's version contains in-frame clones alone and is incomplete. Among tens of thousands of clones listed, 80% to 90% were seen once. This TCR was sampled from an adult with an advanced solid tumor such as melanoma, head and neck, liver or kidney cancer. The sample consisted of CD4+ or CD8+ T cells sorted from blood, taken in a trial of the OX40 agonist ivuxolimab. The V gene is TRBV2, the J gene TRBJ2-3; D may be TRBD2 (6 bases). The CDR3 here is CASSKSGGLYTQYF. In nucleotides, the CDR3 is TGTGCCAGCAGCAAGTCCGGGGGACTTTATACGCAGTATTTT.